This passage covers 18 T cell receptor beta chains from one sample sequenced in a study of T and B cells in COVID-19 patients. Blood genomic DNA input for TRB amplification was roughly 220-500 ng. BIOMED2 TRB-A/B primer pools were used in multiplex TRB PCR. TCRdb re-analysed the multiplex PCR reads in MiXCR, keeping a single row per CDR3 protein. The sample has around 16,000 distinct CDR3 sequences, around a quarter seen once. The sample taken for sequencing was blood. The receptor source for this set is a human donor who had recovered from COVID-19.

This clonotype was observed at least ten times. The J gene is TRBJ2-2, the V gene TRBV6-2 or TRBV6-3; D not resolved. Germline CDR1 is MNHEY and CDR2 is SVGEGT. This CDR3 region has 13 residues. V dropped 5 bases and J dropped 1 base, with 5 bases sitting between them. The chain's CDR3 is CASSPQNTGELFF. The DNA of the CDR3 is TGTGCCAGCAGTCCACAGAACACCGGGGAGCTGTTTTTT.

This clonotype is medium-sized (0.01 to 0.1%) in the sample. V usage is TRBV29-1 and J usage is TRBJ2-1; 8 bases line up with TRBD2. CDR1 is SQVTM, CDR2 ANQGSEA, per germline. The CDR3 is 14 amino acids. V shed 3 bases and J 6 bases; nucleotides not matched to a gene: 7. Here the CDR3 reads CSVDTSGVGNEQFF. In nucleotides, the CDR3 is TGCAGCGTTGATACTAGCGGAGTAGGCAATGAGCAGTTCTTC.

This clonotype was counted between two and nine times. This chain joins TRBV5-5 and TRBJ2-7; 16 bases fit TRBD2. Per the germline V gene, CDR1 is SGHKS and CDR2 is YYEKEE (reference sequence). The CDR3 runs to 17 residues. Unmatched junction bases numbered 6, after V lost 0 bases and J lost 6 bases. The CDR3 sequence: CASSLVGTSGRGGEQYF. Here the CDR3 DNA reads TGTGCCAGCAGCTTGGTGGGGACTAGCGGGAGGGGAGGCGAGCAGTACTTC.

V is TRBV20-1 and J is TRBJ2-7, with TRBD2 matching 13 bases. This CDR3 comprises 15 residues. Germline V CDR1 and CDR2: DFQATT, SNEGSKA (reference sequence). J lost 5 bases, V lost 4 bases, and 8 bases had no gene match. The CDR3 DNA reads TGCAGTGCTACGTACACTAGCGGGAGGGACCACGAGCAGTACTTC. Amino acids: CSATYTSGRDHEQYF.

Judged by abundance, this clonotype is medium-sized. The V call is TRBV29-1, the J call TRBJ2-1; D could derive from TRBD1 or TRBD2 (5 bases each). The germline V gene encodes CDR1 SQVTM and CDR2 ANQGSEA. The CDR3 spans 11 residues. The ends were cut back, 7 bases at V and 3 bases at J, with 7 bases in the middle. CDR3 bases: TGCAGCGGGGGGAACTACAATGAGCAGTTCTTC. Translation: CSGGNYNEQFF.

The chain has TRBV12-3 or TRBV12-4 and TRBJ1-1; 9 positions match TRBD1. With 5 bases clipped from V and 1 base from J, the junction kept 5 bases outside the gene matches. There are 15 residues in the CDR3. CDR3 region: CASSPAGQGNTEAFF. The CDR3 nucleotides are TGTGCCAGCAGTCCAGCGGGACAGGGGAACACTGAAGCTTTCTTT.

J is TRBJ1-4 and V is TRBV6-1; 8 positions agree with TRBD1. The CDR3 extends over 17 amino acids. Germline V gene sequence: CDR1 MNHNS, CDR2 SASEGT. J lost 5 bases, V lost 3 bases, and 11 bases had no gene match. Here the CDR3 reads CASSDPTGGQGNEKLFF. As DNA, the CDR3 is TGTGCCAGCAGTGACCCGACCGGAGGACAGGGAAATGAAAAACTGTTTTTT.

In its sample, this clonotype was seen a few times. The chain combines TRBV30 with TRBJ1-2, with 12 bases lining up with TRBD1. From germline, CDR1 is GTSNPN and CDR2 SVGIG (reference sequence). The CDR3 covers 13 residues. The V gene end was trimmed by 3 bases and the J gene end by 7 bases; junction bases not matched to a gene: 3. The CDR3 nucleotides are TGTGCCTGGAGGGGACAGGGGGCTCCTGGCTACACCTTC. Residues: CAWRGQGAPGYTF.

In DNA, the CDR3 is TGTGCCAGCATGCCCCAGGAAGAAAAACTGTTTTTT. Amino acid sequence: CASMPQEEKLFF. This rearrangement joins TRBV6-6 to TRBJ1-4; D ambiguous. From germline, CDR1 is MNHNY and CDR2 SVGAGI (reference sequence). The CDR3 contains 12 residues. Deletions cut 7 bases from V and 8 bases from J, with 11 bases between.

This clonotype was observed at least ten times. The chain combines TRBV18 with TRBJ2-7, with 16 bases lining up with TRBD2. V was clipped by 1 base and J by 3 bases; unmatched bases: 6. The germline V gene has CDR1 KGHSH and CDR2 LQKENI. The CDR3 runs 18 residues. The CDR3: CASSPRGLAGGPGYEQYF. Here the CDR3 DNA reads TGTGCCAGCTCACCACGGGGACTAGCGGGAGGGCCTGGCTACGAGCAGTACTTC.

This chain links TRBV12-3 or TRBV12-4 with TRBJ1-6; D may be TRBD1 (5 bases). Deletions cut 6 bases from V and 7 bases from J, with 13 bases between. The CDR3 runs 14 residues. In DNA, the CDR3 is TGTGCCAGCAGGGAAGCAGGGAGGAATTCACCCCTCCACTTT. Residues: CASREAGRNSPLHF.

This clonotype is classed as medium-sized. The V and J genes are TRBV6-5 and TRBJ2-5; tentatively, D is TRBD1 or TRBD2 (6 bases each). Germline CDR1 MNHEY, CDR2 SVGAGI. This CDR3 has 14 residues. The germline V and J ends were trimmed by 5 bases and 5 bases, with 15 bases remaining between them. CDR3 nucleotide sequence: TGTGCCAGCAGTCAAATAAGGGGGGTGGAGACCCAGTACTTC. It specifies CASSQIRGVETQYF.

The V gene is TRBV21-1, the J gene TRBJ2-7; the table's D call of TRBD1 was not tested on the DNA. TRBV21-1 is a pseudogene segment. The CDR3 runs to 13 residues. CDR3: CASRHRDAYEQYF. The CDR3 DNA reads as TGTGCCAGCAGACACCGGGACGCCTACGAGCAGTACTTC.

The V call is TRBV27, the J call TRBJ1-1; no reliable D call. The CDR3 is made up of 12 amino acids. Germline lookup yields CDR1 MNHEY and CDR2 SMNVEV (reference sequence). Trimming removed 4 bases at V and 3 bases at J, with 6 bases between. The CDR3 sequence is CASSSGYTEAFF. The CDR3 nucleotides read TGTGCCAGCAGTTCGGGGTACACTGAAGCTTTCTTT.

The V and J genes are TRBV7-9 and TRBJ1-4; 7 bases fit TRBD1. With 5 bases clipped from V and 0 bases from J, the junction kept 6 bases outside the gene matches. The germline V gene encodes CDR1 SEHNR and CDR2 FQNEAQ (reference sequence). This CDR3 region has 16 residues. CDR3 nucleotides: TGTGCCAGCAGCCCGGGACAGCCGACAACTAATGAAAAACTGTTTTTT. Protein sequence: CASSPGQPTTNEKLFF.

This clonotype has just a few counts. The chain uses TRBV5-6 and TRBJ2-5; D is perhaps TRBD2 (5 bases). Germline CDR1 is SGHDT and CDR2 is YYEEEE. The CDR3 is 13 residues long. V was trimmed by 0 bases and J by 7 bases, leaving 10 bases between them. CDR3 DNA sequence: TGTGCCAGCAGCTTGGGGGTCGGGGTGACCCAGTACTTC. It specifies CASSLGVGVTQYF. The whole variable domain, filled in from reference TRBV5-6 and TRBJ2-5, reads DAGVTQSPTHLIKTRGQQVTLRCSPKSGHDTVSWYQQALGQGPQFIFQYYEEEERQRGNFPDRFSGHQFPNYSSELNVNALLLGDSALYLCASSLGVGVTQYFGPGTRLLVL.

This clonotype has a count of ten or more. The chain couples TRBV6-2 or TRBV6-3 to TRBJ2-6; 10 nucleotides align to TRBD2. V shed 6 bases and J 1 base; nucleotides not matched to a gene: 6. The CDR3 is 17 residues long. Germline CDR1 reads MNHEY; CDR2 reads SVGEGT. Here the CDR3 reads CASRLAGLGSGANVLTF. The CDR3 nucleotides are TGTGCCAGCAGACTAGCGGGATTGGGGTCTGGGGCCAACGTCCTGACTTTC.

V usage is TRBV6-2 or TRBV6-3 and J usage is TRBJ1-5, with D unclear. Germline CDR1 and CDR2: MNHEY and SVGEGT. V was shortened by 2 bases and J by 3 bases, with 8 bases between the two germline ends. CDR3 length: 14 amino acids. The CDR3 loop reads CASSYGLTNQPQHF. The CDR3 DNA reads as TGTGCCAGCAGTTACGGGCTAACCAATCAGCCCCAGCATTTT.